Presented here are 28 T cell receptor beta chains from one specimen sequenced in a study of shared clonotypes between healthy human individuals. Method: immunoSEQ multiplex PCR; TCRdb's copy keeps in-frame clones and lacks some. This sample has approximately 980,000 clones; approximately 80% occur once, and the top ten carry over 1.3%. The sample consisted of memory CD4+ T cells sorted from blood. Subset defined: CD45RA-negative fraction. These receptors all come from a young man in good health.

In its sample, this clone was seen a few times. V usage is TRBV27 and J usage is TRBJ2-1; no definite D call. The germline V and J ends were trimmed by 7 bases and 5 bases, with 9 bases remaining between them. Germline V lookup: CDR1 MNHEY, CDR2 SMNVEV (reference sequence). The length of the CDR3 is 12 residues. The CDR3 sequence is CASTARDNEQFF. CDR3 coding DNA: TGTGCCAGCACCGCCCGGGACAATGAGCAGTTCTTC.

The V and J genes are TRBV2 and TRBJ2-1, with TRBD1 matching 10 bases. CDR3 length: 18 amino acids. CDR1 is SNHLY and CDR2 is FYNNEI in the germline V gene. With V trimmed by 4 bases and J by 4 bases, 13 bases remained unmatched. CDR3 protein: CASSGSFMRDRGYNEQFF. DNA for the CDR3: TGTGCCAGCAGTGGCTCGTTTATGCGGGACAGGGGATACAATGAGCAGTTCTTC.

This chain connects TRBV9 to TRBJ2-3, with D hard to call. The CDR3 is made up of 14 amino acids. Germline V gene lookup returns CDR1 SGDLS and CDR2 YYNGEE. With 3 bases removed from V and 5 bases from J, the gap between germline ends came to 13 bases. The CDR3 DNA follows: TGTGCCAGCAGCGCCACCCGAGTGGAAGATACGCAGTATTTT. Protein product: CASSATRVEDTQYF.

The CDR3 loop reads CASSAPGQGAYYNSPLHF. CDR3 bases: TGTGCCAGCAGCGCCCCCGGACAGGGGGCCTACTATAATTCACCCCTCCACTTT. The gene calls are TRBV9 and TRBJ1-6; 11 positions match TRBD1. CDR3 size: 18 residues. The germline CDR1 and CDR2 sequences are SGDLS and YYNGEE. The J segment lost 3 bases and the V segment lost 3 bases, leaving 8 bases of the junction unmatched.

The table lists this clone with a few counts. The V and J genes are TRBV6-4 and TRBJ2-7; D is perhaps TRBD1 (6 bases). The CDR3 contains 13 residues. V shed 9 bases and J shed 3 bases, with 15 bases lying between them. The germline CDR1 and CDR2 sequences are MRHNA and SNTAGT. CDR3 in DNA: TGTGCCAGAGAAGACAGGCCAGGCTACGAGCAGTACTTC. Protein sequence: CAREDRPGYEQYF.

With regard to this clone: Within the sample, other DNA sequences also encode this same CDR3. The chain employs TRBV28 and TRBJ1-2; D gene unclear. The CDR3 has 12 amino acids. CDR1 MDHEN and CDR2 SYDVKM come from the germline V gene. V shed 10 bases and J shed 0 bases, with 9 bases lying between them. CDR3: CATSGTNYGYTF. CDR3 DNA sequence: TGTGCCACCTCGGGGACTAACTATGGCTACACCTTC.

Notes on this clone: Additional DNA sequences in this sample encode the identical CDR3. This chain connects TRBV15 to TRBJ1-2; no firm D call. Per the germline V gene, CDR1 is LNHNV and CDR2 is YYDKDF (reference sequence). The germline V and J ends were trimmed by 3 bases and 3 bases, with 11 bases remaining between them. The CDR3 extends over 14 amino acids. The CDR3 loop is CATSRGGGDYGYTF. CDR3 DNA sequence: TGTGCCACCAGCAGGGGAGGAGGTGACTATGGCTACACCTTC.

The rearrangement links TRBV19 to TRBJ1-2; the match to TRBD1 covers 8 bases. The CDR3 sequence is 13 residues long. CDR1 and CDR2 (germline): LNHDA, SQIVND (reference sequence). Germline trimming cut 6 bases from V and 4 bases from J; bases unmatched to any gene: 4. CDR3 sequence reads: CASSPTGVYGYTF. In nucleotides, the CDR3 is TGTGCCAGTAGCCCGACAGGGGTCTATGGCTACACCTTC.

This chain connects TRBV6-1 to TRBJ1-3; D remains unclear. This CDR3 has 13 amino acids. V was clipped by 7 bases and J by 4 bases, with 11 bases between them. From germline, CDR1 is MNHNS and CDR2 SASEGT. The CDR3 region is CASKWVDGNTIYF. CDR3 bases: TGTGCCAGCAAGTGGGTTGACGGAAACACCATATATTTT.

This clone has more than one count but fewer than ten. V usage is TRBV5-1 and J usage is TRBJ2-1, with 7 bases fitting TRBD1. Losses at the gene ends were 4 bases for V and 7 bases for J; bases not matched to a gene: 8. The CDR3 consists of 14 residues. CDR1 and CDR2 (germline): SGHRS, YFSETQ. The CDR3 sequence: CASSTFGTDNEQFF. The CDR3 DNA follows: TGCGCCAGCAGCACGTTCGGGACAGATAATGAGCAGTTCTTC.

This clone was seen a handful of times. The CDR3 region is CASSLVGGVNTYTF. DNA for the CDR3: TGCGCCAGCAGCTTGGTGGGGGGCGTTAACACCTACACCTTC. This chain uses TRBV5-1 with TRBJ1-2, with D possibly TRBD1 on 6 matching bases. The germline V gene has CDR1 SGHRS and CDR2 YFSETQ. The CDR3 length is 14 residues. V gave up 0 bases and J gave up 10 bases, with 16 bases separating them.

The V and J genes are TRBV15 and TRBJ1-4; D ambiguous. Germline CDR1 reads LNHNV; CDR2 reads YYDKDF (reference sequence). This CDR3 spans 15 amino acids. Trimming shortened V by 0 bases and J by 1 base, and 6 bases separated the two germline ends. The CDR3, as DNA: TGTGCCACCAGCAGAGAGGGTGGAACTAATGAAAAACTGTTTTTT. This codes for CATSREGGTNEKLFF. The variable domain in full, completed from reference TRBV15 and TRBJ1-4, reads DAMVIQNPRYQVTQFGKPVTLSCSQTLNHNVMYWYQQKSSQAPKLLFHYYDKDFNNEADTPDNFQSRRPNTSFCFLDIRSPGLGDTAMYLCATSREGGTNEKLFFGSGTQLSVL.

The table lists this clone with a count of one. This chain joins TRBV27 and TRBJ2-7; 9 nucleotides align to TRBD1. Per the germline V gene, CDR1 is MNHEY and CDR2 is SMNVEV (reference sequence). The CDR3 has 18 amino acids. Trimming at V came to 3 bases and at J to 0 bases, leaving 12 bases not matched to a gene. CDR3 loop: CASSFRYSGTGSSYEQYF. The DNA for the CDR3 is TGTGCCAGCAGTTTCAGGTACTCGGGGACAGGGAGCTCCTACGAGCAGTACTTC.

DNA of the CDR3: TGTGCCAGCAGTACGGACAGTCCCTATGGCTACACCTTC. Residues: CASSTDSPYGYTF. V and J are TRBV6-1 and TRBJ1-2; D might be TRBD1 (6 bases). The CDR3 extends over 13 amino acids. V lost 5 bases to trimming and J lost 4 bases, with 11 bases between them. Germline V lookup: CDR1 MNHNS, CDR2 SASEGT.

The rearrangement joins TRBV6-1 to TRBJ2-2; 10 bases align to TRBD1. Germline loops: CDR1 MNHNS, CDR2 SASEGT. CDR3 size: 15 residues. V trimming: 5 bases; J trimming: 3 bases; junction bases outside the gene matches: 3. The CDR3 nucleotides read TGTGCCAGCAGTAGACAGGGGGCTTACACCGGGGAGCTGTTTTTT. Translated, it gives CASSRQGAYTGELFF.

The chain joins TRBV4-1 to TRBJ1-3, with D unresolved. V was pared by 0 bases and J by 3 bases, with 15 bases between. Germline CDR1 is MGHRA and CDR2 is YSYEKL. This CDR3 contains 17 residues. The CDR3 DNA follows: TGCGCCAGCAGCCAAGATACGGGTCGGGGAGGTGGAAACACCATATATTTT. Its protein is CASSQDTGRGGGNTIYF.

J is TRBJ2-3 and V is TRBV5-4; TRBD1 matches 9 bases. Germline assignment: CDR1 SGHNT and CDR2 YYREEE (reference sequence). The CDR3 consists of 16 residues. V shed 3 bases, J shed 4 bases, and the junction held 9 bases outside the gene matches. The CDR3 sequence: CASSSLRDRASDTQYF. The CDR3 region has the DNA TGTGCCAGCAGCTCGCTCCGGGACAGGGCATCAGATACGCAGTATTTT.

To note about this clone: This same CDR3 is encoded by further DNA sequences in the sample. This chain uses TRBV18 with TRBJ1-1; 9 bases match TRBD1. The CDR3 has 15 amino acids. Germline loops: CDR1 KGHSH, CDR2 LQKENI. The V and J ends lost 2 bases and 1 base, in that order; junction bases with no gene match: 2. The chain's CDR3 is CASSPTGQGNTEAFF. The CDR3 nucleotides read TGTGCCAGCTCACCAACGGGACAGGGGAACACTGAAGCTTTCTTT.

The CDR3 DNA follows: TGCGCCAGCAGCTTCGAAGGAGGCTCTGGAAACACCATATATTTT. Translation: CASSFEGGSGNTIYF. This chain uses TRBV5-1 with TRBJ1-3, with D uncertain. The V end lost 2 bases, the J end lost 0 bases, and 9 bases lay between the germline ends. The CDR3 has 15 residues. Germline CDR1 reads SGHRS; CDR2 reads YFSETQ.

The chain carries TRBV28 and TRBJ1-3; no reliable D call. V was cut by 8 bases and J by 0 bases, with 23 bases left in between. The germline V gene encodes CDR1 MDHEN and CDR2 SYDVKM. The CDR3 length is 18 residues. CDR3 protein: CASQRAKGSRVSGNTIYF. The CDR3 nucleotides are TGTGCCAGCCAAAGGGCTAAGGGCAGCCGAGTCTCTGGAAACACCATATATTTT. Filled out from reference TRBV28 and TRBJ1-3, the complete variable domain reads DVKVTQSSRYLVKRTGEKVFLECVQDMDHENMFWYRQDPGLGLRLIYFSYDVKMKEKGDIPEGYSVSREKKERFSLILESASTNQTSMYLCASQRAKGSRVSGNTIYFGEGSWLTVV.

This clone was seen repeatedly, ten times or more. This specimen includes other DNA sequences encoding the same CDR3. The chain joins TRBV9 to TRBJ2-7; no reliable D call. From germline, CDR1 is SGDLS and CDR2 YYNGEE. This CDR3 has 14 residues. Trimming took off 2 bases at V and 2 bases at J, with 11 bases between the two ends. DNA of the CDR3: TGTGCCAGCAGCGTTGGGCTAGGTGCCTACGAGCAGTACTTC. Residues: CASSVGLGAYEQYF.

The rearrangement uses TRBV5-4 and TRBJ2-3, with TRBD1 matching 9 bases. CDR3 length: 16 amino acids. The V segment lost 4 bases and the J segment 3 bases; nucleotides outside the gene matches: 9. Germline V gene sequence: CDR1 SGHNT, CDR2 YYREEE (reference sequence). Here the CDR3 DNA reads TGTGCCAGCAGCACGGGACAGGGCGGTAGGACAGATACGCAGTATTTT. Protein: CASSTGQGGRTDTQYF. Together with reference TRBV5-4 and TRBJ2-3, the CDR3 gives the full variable domain: ETGVTQSPTHLIKTRGQQVTLRCSSQSGHNTVSWYQQALGQGPQFIFQYYREEENGRGNFPPRFSGLQFPNYSSELNVNALELDDSALYLCASSTGQGGRTDTQYFGPGTRLTVL.

This rearrangement joins TRBV7-9 to TRBJ2-7; 9 positions agree with TRBD1. Germline V CDR1 and CDR2: SEHNR, FQNEAQ (reference sequence). V was pared by 5 bases and J by 5 bases, with 7 bases of the junction left unmatched. The CDR3 is 14 amino acids. The CDR3 DNA sequence: TGTGCCAGCAGCCGGACAGGGGTTAGGAACGAGCAGTACTTC. Amino acid sequence: CASSRTGVRNEQYF.

This clone appeared once. It is likely a read error, because the conserved phenylalanine at the end of the CDR3 is missing. The chain is built from TRBV5-1 and TRBJ1-3; D not certain. The germline gives CDR1 SGHRS, CDR2 YFSETQ. There are 17 residues in the CDR3. The V and J ends lost 0 bases and 0 bases respectively, with 13 bases between them. The CDR3 nucleotides read TGCGCCAGCAGCTTGGGTGGACCCCGGGGCTCTGGAAACACCATATATCTT. This encodes CASSLGGPRGSGNTIYL.

V usage is TRBV12-5 and J usage is TRBJ2-5, with 7 bases that match TRBD2. The CDR3 is 19 amino acids. Germline lookup yields CDR1 LGHNT and CDR2 FRNRAP. Trimming removed 0 bases from V and 4 bases from J; junction bases left unmatched: 17. Here the CDR3 reads CASGLVTVRVGGSRETQYF. Here the CDR3 DNA reads TGTGCTAGTGGTTTGGTAACGGTCCGGGTGGGCGGGAGTCGAGAGACCCAGTACTTC.

This clone occurred once. This rearrangement joins TRBV7-8 to TRBJ1-5; possible D gene TRBD1, 5 bases. The CDR3 runs 14 residues. Trimming removed 5 bases at V and 10 bases at J, with 18 bases between. Germline CDR1 SGHVS, CDR2 FQNEAQ. The CDR3: CASSQRDAEKPQHF. CDR3 coding DNA: TGTGCCAGCAGCCAACGGGACGCCGAGAAACCCCAGCATTTT.

V usage is TRBV19 and J usage is TRBJ2-2, with no clear D. Germline CDR1 reads LNHDA; CDR2 reads SQIVND (reference sequence). V was trimmed by 3 bases and J by 2 bases, leaving 13 bases between them. CDR3 length equals 16 residues. This CDR3 reads CASSISGTHNTGELFF. For the CDR3, the DNA is TGTGCCAGTAGTATCTCGGGCACCCACAACACCGGGGAGCTGTTTTTT.

This sequence joins TRBV6-1 and TRBJ1-4; a weak D match, TRBD1 (5 bases). The length of the CDR3 is 14 residues. V was trimmed by 0 bases and J by 16 bases, leaving 18 bases between them. CDR1 MNHNS and CDR2 SASEGT come from the germline V gene. The CDR3 coding sequence is TGTGCCAGCAGTGAAGCTCCGGGACCCGAGACCCGGTTTTTT. Its translation is CASSEAPGPETRFF.